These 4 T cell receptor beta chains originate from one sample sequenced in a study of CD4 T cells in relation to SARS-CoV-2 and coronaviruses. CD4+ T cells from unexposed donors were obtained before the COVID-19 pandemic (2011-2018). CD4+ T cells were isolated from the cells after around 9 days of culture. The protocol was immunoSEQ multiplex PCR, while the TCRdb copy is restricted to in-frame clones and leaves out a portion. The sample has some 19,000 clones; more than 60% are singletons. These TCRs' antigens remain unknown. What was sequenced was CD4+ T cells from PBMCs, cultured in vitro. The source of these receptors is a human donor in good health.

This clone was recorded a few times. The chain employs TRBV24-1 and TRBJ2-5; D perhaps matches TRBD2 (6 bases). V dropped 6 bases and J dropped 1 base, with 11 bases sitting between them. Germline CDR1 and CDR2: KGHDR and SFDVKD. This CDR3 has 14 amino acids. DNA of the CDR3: TGTGCCACCAGTTCCGGGGGTCTCCAAGAGACCCAGTACTTC. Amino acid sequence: CATSSGGLQETQYF.

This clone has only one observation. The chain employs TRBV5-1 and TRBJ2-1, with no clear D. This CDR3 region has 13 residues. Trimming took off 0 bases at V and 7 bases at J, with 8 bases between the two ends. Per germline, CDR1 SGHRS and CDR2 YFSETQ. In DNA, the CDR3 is TGCGCCAGCAGCTTGGCTAGTCCAAATGAGCAGTTCTTC. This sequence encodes CASSLASPNEQFF.

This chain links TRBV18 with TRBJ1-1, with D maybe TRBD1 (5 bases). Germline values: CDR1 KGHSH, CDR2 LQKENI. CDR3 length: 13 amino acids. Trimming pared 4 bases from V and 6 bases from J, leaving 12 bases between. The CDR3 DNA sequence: TGTGCCAGCTCACAAACCCCGGGACCTGAAGCTTTCTTT. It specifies CASSQTPGPEAFF.

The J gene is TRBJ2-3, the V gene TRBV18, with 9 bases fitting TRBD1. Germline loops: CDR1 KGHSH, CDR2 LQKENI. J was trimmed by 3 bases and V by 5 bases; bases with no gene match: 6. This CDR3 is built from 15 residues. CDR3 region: CASSFRQGGTDTQYF. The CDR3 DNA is TGTGCCAGCTCATTTCGACAGGGGGGAACAGATACGCAGTATTTT.